This TCR beta chain was captured in a study of PD-L1 blockade in urothelial cancer. Profiled with immunoSEQ multiplex PCR; TCRdb holds only in-frame clones, not every one. The repertoire includes about 50,000 clones, roughly 80% of them detected once, and approximately 4% sits in the top ten. V dropped 2 bases and J dropped 4; count of bases not matched to a gene: 4. Germline CDR1 MNHEY, CDR2 SVGAGI. The CDR3 is 15 residues long. Sequences were derived from PBMCs, sampled around atezolizumab (anti-PD-L1) treatment. The chain employs TRBV6-5 and TRBJ2-1; 8 nucleotides align to TRBD2. This TCR was recovered from a man aged 65 to 79 with urothelial cancer. The CDR3 is CASSYIGGEYNEQFF. Written as DNA, the CDR3 is TGTGCCAGCAGTTACATCGGGGGGGAGTACAATGAGCAGTTCTTC.